This TCR beta chain was retrieved from a study of CD4 T cells in relation to SARS-CoV-2 and coronaviruses. Study in general: Controls used an HIV-1 Nef peptide pool or no peptide. The HLA restriction of the shared crossreactive spike epitopes was mapped.

Concerning this clone: As yet, its antigen is unknown.

CDR1 and CDR2 (germline): MGHDK, SYGVNS. The CDR3 length is 11 residues. V lost 7 bases to trimming and J lost 7 bases, with 10 bases between them. The unexposed donors gave CD4+ T cells in about 2010-2019, prior to COVID-19. CD4+ T cells were isolated from the cells after 10 days of culture. Cells permitting, SARS-CoV-2 S/N and four cold-coronavirus spikes were tested on unexposed-donor CD4+ T cells. TCRdb keeps only in-frame clones here, not all; method: immunoSEQ multiplex PCR. The top ten clones hold roughly 30% of a sample with around 25,000 clones, approximately 82% of them seen once. This sequence originates from a human donor in good health. Material for sequencing was CD4+ T cells from PBMCs, cultured in vitro. The rearrangement uses TRBV25-1 and TRBJ1-2; D is possibly TRBD1 (6 bases). The CDR3: CASTPGVGYTF. In nucleotides, the CDR3 is TGTGCCAGCACCCCAGGGGTTGGCTACACCTTC.